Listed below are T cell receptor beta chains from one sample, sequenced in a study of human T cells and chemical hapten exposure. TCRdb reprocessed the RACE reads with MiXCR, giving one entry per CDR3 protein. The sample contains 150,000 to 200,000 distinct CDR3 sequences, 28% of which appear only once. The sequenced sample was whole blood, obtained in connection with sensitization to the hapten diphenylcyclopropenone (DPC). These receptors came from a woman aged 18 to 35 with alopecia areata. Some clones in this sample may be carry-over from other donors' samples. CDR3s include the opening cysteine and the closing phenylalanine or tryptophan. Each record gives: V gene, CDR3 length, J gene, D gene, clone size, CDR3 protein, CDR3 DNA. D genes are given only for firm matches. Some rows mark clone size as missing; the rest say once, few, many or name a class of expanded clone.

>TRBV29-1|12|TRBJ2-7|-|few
CSVAGLTYEQYF
TGCAGCGTCGCCGGGTTAACCTACGAGCAGTACTTC
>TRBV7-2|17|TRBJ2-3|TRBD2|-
CASSLGGGSPGTDTQYF
TGTGCCAGCAGCTTAGGGGGCGGGAGCCCAGGCACAGATACGCAGTATTTT
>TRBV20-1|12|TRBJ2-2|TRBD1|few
CSASQGVGELFF
TGCAGTGCTAGCCAGGGGGTCGGGGAGCTGTTTTTT
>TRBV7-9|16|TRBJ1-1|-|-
CASSLGLTDGYAEAFF
TGTGCCAGCAGCTTAGGTCTCACGGACGGGTACGCTGAAGCTTTCTTT
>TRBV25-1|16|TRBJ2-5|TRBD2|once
CASSELVGGPLETQYF
TGTGCCAGCAGTGAATTGGTGGGAGGGCCTTTGGAGACCCAGTACTTC
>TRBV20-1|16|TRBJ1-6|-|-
CSASMGRLSYNSPLHF
TGCAGTGCTAGTATGGGGAGACTCTCCTATAATTCACCCCTCCACTTT
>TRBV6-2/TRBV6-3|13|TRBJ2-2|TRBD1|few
CADRDSHTGELFF
TGTGCGGACCGGGACAGCCACACCGGGGAGCTGTTTTTT
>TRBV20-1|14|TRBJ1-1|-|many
CSAKLQGRNTEAFF
TGCAGTGCTAAACTTCAGGGTAGGAACACTGAAGCTTTCTTT
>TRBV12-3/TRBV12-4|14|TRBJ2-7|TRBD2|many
CASSQGLGVYEQYF
TGTGCCAGCAGTCAGGGACTAGGTGTCTACGAGCAGTACTTC
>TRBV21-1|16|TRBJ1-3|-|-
CASSKVEDRGANTIYF
TGTGCCAGCAGCAAAGTAGAGGACAGGGGCGCAAACACCATATATTTT
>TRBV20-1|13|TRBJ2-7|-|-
CSAPRTKTYEQYF
TGCAGTGCTCCAAGGACTAAGACCTACGAGCAGTACTTC
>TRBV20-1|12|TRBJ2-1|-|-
CSARDLWNEQFF
TGCAGTGCTAGAGACCTCTGGAATGAGCAGTTCTTC
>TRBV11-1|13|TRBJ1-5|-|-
CASSFGDNQPQHF
TGTGCCAGCAGCTTCGGTGACAATCAGCCCCAGCATTTT
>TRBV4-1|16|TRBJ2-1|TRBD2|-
CASSQDPAGGGYEQFF
TGCGCCAGCAGCCAAGACCCAGCGGGAGGGGGGTATGAGCAGTTCTTC
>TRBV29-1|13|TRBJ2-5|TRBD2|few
CSVGGEPQETQYF
TGCAGCGTGGGGGGGGAGCCGCAAGAGACCCAGTACTTC
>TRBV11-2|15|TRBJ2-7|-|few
CASSLVGRFSYEQYF
TGTGCCAGCAGCTTAGTTGGACGGTTCTCCTACGAGCAGTACTTC
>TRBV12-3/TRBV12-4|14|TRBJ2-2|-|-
CATGLSGHTGELFF
TGTGCCACCGGTCTCTCAGGACACACCGGGGAGCTGTTTTTT
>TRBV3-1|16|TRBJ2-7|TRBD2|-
CASSQAASGGYYEQYF
TGTGCCAGCAGCCAAGCTGCTAGCGGGGGGTACTACGAGCAGTACTTC
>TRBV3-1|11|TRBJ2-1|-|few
CASTQRGEQFF
TGTGCCAGCACCCAGAGGGGTGAGCAGTTCTTC
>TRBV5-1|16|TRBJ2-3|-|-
CASSFASGSFTDTQYF
TGCGCCAGCAGCTTCGCTTCAGGGTCTTTTACAGATACGCAGTATTTT
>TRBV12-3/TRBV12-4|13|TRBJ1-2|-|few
CASSGQENYGYTF
TGTGCCAGCAGTGGACAAGAGAACTATGGCTACACCTTC
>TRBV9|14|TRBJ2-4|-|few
CASSPWGFGNIQYF
TGTGCCAGCAGCCCATGGGGGTTTGGAAACATTCAGTACTTC
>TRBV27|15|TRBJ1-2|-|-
CASSLSTGREYGYTF
TGTGCCAGCAGTTTATCCACGGGCAGGGAATATGGCTACACCTTC
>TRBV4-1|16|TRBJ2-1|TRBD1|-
CASSRVPGQAYNEQFF
TGCGCCAGCAGCCGAGTACCGGGACAGGCCTACAATGAGCAGTTCTTC
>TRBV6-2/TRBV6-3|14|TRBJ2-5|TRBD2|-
CASQLAGFQETQYF
TGTGCCAGTCAACTAGCGGGGTTTCAAGAGACCCAGTACTTC
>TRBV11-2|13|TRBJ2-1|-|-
CASSPGTNNEQFF
TGTGCCAGCAGCCCCGGGACGAACAATGAGCAGTTCTTC
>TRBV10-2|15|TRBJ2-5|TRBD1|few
CASREWGRGQETQYF
TGCGCCAGCAGGGAGTGGGGTAGGGGGCAGGAGACCCAGTACTTC
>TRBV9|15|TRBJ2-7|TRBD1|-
CASSPTGVLSYEQYF
TGTGCCAGCAGCCCGACAGGGGTTCTTTCGTACGAGCAGTACTTC
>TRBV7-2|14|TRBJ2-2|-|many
CASSLGRVTGELFF
TGTGCCAGCAGCTTAGGGAGGGTGACCGGGGAGCTGTTTTTT
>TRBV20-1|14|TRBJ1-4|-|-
CSAEWAGEREKLFF
TGCAGTGCGGAGTGGGCAGGGGAAAGGGAAAAACTGTTTTTT
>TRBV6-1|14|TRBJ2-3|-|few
CASSEASRADTQYF
TGTGCCAGCAGTGAAGCTAGCAGGGCAGATACGCAGTATTTT
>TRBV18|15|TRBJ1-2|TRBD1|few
CASSPTTGSNYGYTF
TGTGCCAGCTCACCCACGACAGGGAGTAACTATGGCTACACCTTC
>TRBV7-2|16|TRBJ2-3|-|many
CASSLGAGAGADTQYF
TGTGCCAGCAGCTTAGGGGCAGGGGCGGGGGCAGATACGCAGTATTTT
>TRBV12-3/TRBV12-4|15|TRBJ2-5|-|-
CASSPPRQVKETQYF
TGTGCCAGCAGCCCCCCCCGGCAGGTAAAAGAGACCCAGTACTTC
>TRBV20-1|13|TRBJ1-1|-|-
CSARQGRVTEAFF
TGCAGTGCTAGACAGGGGCGCGTCACTGAAGCTTTCTTT
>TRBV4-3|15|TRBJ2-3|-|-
CASSQGLASTDTQYF
TGCGCCAGCAGCCAAGGTTTAGCTAGCACAGATACGCAGTATTTT
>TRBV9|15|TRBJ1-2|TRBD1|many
CASSAQGGSNYGYTF
TGTGCCAGCAGCGCACAGGGGGGCTCTAACTATGGCTACACCTTC
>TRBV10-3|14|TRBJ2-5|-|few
CAIEGEGEPETQYF
TGTGCCATCGAGGGGGAGGGCGAACCAGAGACCCAGTACTTC
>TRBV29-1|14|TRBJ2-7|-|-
CSVDDQDGSYEQYF
TGCAGCGTTGATGATCAAGACGGGAGCTACGAGCAGTACTTC
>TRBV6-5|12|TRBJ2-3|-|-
CASSGISDTQYF
TGTGCCAGCAGTGGGATCTCAGATACGCAGTATTTT
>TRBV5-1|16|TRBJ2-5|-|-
CASSLGGAQYQETQYF
TGCGCCAGCAGCTTGGGGGGGGCTCAGTACCAAGAGACCCAGTACTTC
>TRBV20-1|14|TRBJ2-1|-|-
CSASGQKWDNEQFF
TGCAGTGCTAGTGGACAGAAGTGGGACAATGAGCAGTTCTTC
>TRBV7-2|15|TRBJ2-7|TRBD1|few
CASSPRDRFPGEQYF
TGTGCCAGCAGCCCCCGGGACAGGTTCCCGGGGGAGCAGTACTTC
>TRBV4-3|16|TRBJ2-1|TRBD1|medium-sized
CASSQATDRVYNEQFF
TGCGCCAGCAGCCAAGCCACGGACAGGGTCTACAATGAGCAGTTCTTC
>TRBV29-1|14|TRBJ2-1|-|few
CSVEGTGSYNEQFF
TGCAGCGTTGAAGGGACGGGGTCCTACAATGAGCAGTTCTTC
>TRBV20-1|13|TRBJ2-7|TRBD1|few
CSARGGQAAEQYF
TGCAGTGCTAGAGGGGGACAGGCGGCCGAGCAGTACTTC
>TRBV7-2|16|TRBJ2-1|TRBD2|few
CASSLDTSGSFNEQFF
TGTGCCAGCAGCTTAGATACTAGCGGGAGTTTCAATGAGCAGTTCTTC
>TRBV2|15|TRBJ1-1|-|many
CASSEVLARSTEAFF
TGTGCCAGCAGTGAAGTCCTAGCTCGGAGCACTGAAGCTTTCTTT
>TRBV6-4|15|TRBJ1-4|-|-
CASSDGSAGNEKLFF
TGTGCCAGCAGTGACGGTTCGGCGGGGAATGAAAAACTGTTTTTT
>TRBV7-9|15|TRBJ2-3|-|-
CASSEGLQNTDTQYF
TGTGCCAGCAGCGAGGGACTCCAAAACACAGATACGCAGTATTTT
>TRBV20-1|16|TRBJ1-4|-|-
CSARGGHVGEYEKLFF
TGCAGTGCTAGAGGGGGGCATGTCGGGGAGTACGAAAAACTGTTTTTT
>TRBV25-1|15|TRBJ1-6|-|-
CASSESGARHSPLHF
TGTGCCAGCAGTGAATCGGGGGCGCGGCATTCACCCCTCCACTTT
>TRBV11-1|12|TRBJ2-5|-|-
CASSPRKETQYF
TGTGCCAGCAGCCCTAGGAAAGAGACCCAGTACTTC
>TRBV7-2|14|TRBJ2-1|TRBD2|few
CASSPGGGVNEQFF
TGTGCCAGCAGCCCCGGGGGGGGGGTCAATGAGCAGTTCTTC
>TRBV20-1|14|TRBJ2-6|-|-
CSARGGPGANVLTF
TGCAGTGCTAGAGGGGGGCCTGGGGCCAACGTCCTGACTTTC
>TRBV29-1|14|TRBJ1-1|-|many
CSVEDRKGRTEAFF
TGCAGCGTTGAAGATCGAAAGGGGAGGACTGAAGCTTTCTTT
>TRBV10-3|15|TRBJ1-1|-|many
CAISESSAANTEAFF
TGTGCCATCAGTGAGTCGAGCGCGGCGAACACTGAAGCTTTCTTT
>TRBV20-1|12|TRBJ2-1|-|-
CSARETLYEQFF
TGCAGTGCTAGAGAGACTCTTTATGAGCAGTTCTTC
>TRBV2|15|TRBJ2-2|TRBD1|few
CASSGQGARTGELFF
TGTGCCAGCAGTGGACAGGGGGCGAGGACCGGGGAGCTGTTTTTT
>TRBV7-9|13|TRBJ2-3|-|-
CASSLKAPDTQYF
TGTGCCAGCAGCTTGAAAGCCCCAGATACGCAGTATTTT